This T cell receptor beta chain was obtained from a study of cytomegalovirus exposure and HLA in healthy donors. 13 Jbeta primers and 60 Vbeta primers were used for the PCR. The table came from immunoSEQ multiplex PCR; TCRdb's copy has only in-frame clones and leaves some out. Seen here are about 130,000 clones, 75% to 80% observed once, and the top ten hold around 4%. CDR3 length equals 14 residues. CDR1 is MNHEY and CDR2 is SVGAGI in the germline V gene. Trimming took off 6 bases at V and 4 bases at J, with 14 bases between the two ends. Sequencing was performed on PBMCs. The receptor was derived from a man aged 40-55 years in good health and CMV-seronegative. The rearrangement uses TRBV6-5 and TRBJ2-3, with a possible D match to TRBD2 (5 bases). In nucleotides, the CDR3 is TGTGCCAGCAGACTAGGACCCCTCGCAGATACGCAGTATTTT. It is translated as CASRLGPLADTQYF.